The 2 T cell receptor beta chains in this list originate from one sample, sequenced in a study of T cell responses to AZD1222 COVID-19 vaccine. Libraries were prepared by immunoSEQ multiplex PCR; TCRdb keeps only in-frame clonotypes and omits some of them. The sample carries 120,000 to 150,000 clones, about 91% recorded once. This specimen consisted of peripheral blood, obtained 28 days after the second AZD1222 dose. The receptor source for this set is an adult who received the AZD1222 COVID-19 vaccine.

This chain connects TRBV19 to TRBJ2-2, with D perhaps matching TRBD2 (6 bases). This CDR3 spans 16 amino acids. Germline V gene lookup returns CDR1 LNHDA and CDR2 SQIVND (reference sequence). The V end was cut by 6 bases, the J end by 0 bases, with 14 bases between. The CDR3 is CASRAQRASNTGELFF. CDR3 sequence (DNA): TGTGCCAGTAGGGCCCAGCGGGCTTCGAACACCGGGGAGCTGTTTTTT. Combining the CDR3 with reference TRBV19 and TRBJ2-2 gives the whole variable domain DGGITQSPKYLFRKEGQNVTLSCEQNLNHDAMYWYRQDPGQGLRLIYYSQIVNDFQKGDIAEGYSVSREKKESFPLTVTSAQKNPTAFYLCASRAQRASNTGELFFGEGSRLTVL.

This clone was counted once. The chain has TRBV6-1 and TRBJ2-7, with 9 nucleotides matching TRBD1. V gave up 3 bases and J gave up 3 bases; unmatched junction bases: 6. The germline V gene has CDR1 MNHNS and CDR2 SASEGT. This CDR3 is built from 15 residues. The CDR3 region has the DNA TGTGCCAGCAGTGATTGGACAGGGGCCGTCTACGAGCAGTACGTC. The encoded protein is CASSDWTGAVYEQYV.